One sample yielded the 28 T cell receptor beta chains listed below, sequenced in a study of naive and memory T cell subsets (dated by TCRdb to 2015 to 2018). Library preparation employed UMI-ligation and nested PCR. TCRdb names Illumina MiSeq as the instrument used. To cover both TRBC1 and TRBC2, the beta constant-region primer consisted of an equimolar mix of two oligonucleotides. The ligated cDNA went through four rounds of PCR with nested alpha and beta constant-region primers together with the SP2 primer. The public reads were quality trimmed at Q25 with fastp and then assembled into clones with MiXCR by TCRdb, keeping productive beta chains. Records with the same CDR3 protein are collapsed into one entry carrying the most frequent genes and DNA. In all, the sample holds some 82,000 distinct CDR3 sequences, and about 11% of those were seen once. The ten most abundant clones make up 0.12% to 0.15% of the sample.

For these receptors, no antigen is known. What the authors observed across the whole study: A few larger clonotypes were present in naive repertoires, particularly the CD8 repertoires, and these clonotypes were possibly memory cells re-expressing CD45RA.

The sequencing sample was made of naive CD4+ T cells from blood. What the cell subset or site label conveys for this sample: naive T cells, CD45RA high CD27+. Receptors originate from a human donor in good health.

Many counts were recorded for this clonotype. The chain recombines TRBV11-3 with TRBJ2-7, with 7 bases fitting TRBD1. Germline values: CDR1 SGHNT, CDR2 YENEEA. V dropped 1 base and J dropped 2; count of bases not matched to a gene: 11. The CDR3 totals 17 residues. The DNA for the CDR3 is TGTGCCAGCAGCTTAGGATTTGTGGGGACAGCACCCTACGAGCAGTACTTC. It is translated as CASSLGFVGTAPYEQYF.

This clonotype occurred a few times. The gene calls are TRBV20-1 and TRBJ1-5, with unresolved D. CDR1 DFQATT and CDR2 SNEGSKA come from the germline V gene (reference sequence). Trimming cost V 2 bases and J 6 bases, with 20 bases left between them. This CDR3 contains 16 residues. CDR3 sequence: CSARKDNSQESQPQHF. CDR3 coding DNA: TGCAGTGCTAGAAAAGACAACAGCCAGGAAAGTCAGCCCCAGCATTTT.

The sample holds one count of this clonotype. Here the CDR3 DNA reads TGTGCCAGCAGCGTAGGAACCAATCAGCCCCAGCATTTT. It translates to CASSVGTNQPQHF. The V call is TRBV9, the J call TRBJ1-5; D ambiguous. Germline V gives CDR1 SGDLS, CDR2 YYNGEE. V gave up 0 bases and J gave up 3 bases, with 4 bases separating them. The CDR3 length is 13 residues.

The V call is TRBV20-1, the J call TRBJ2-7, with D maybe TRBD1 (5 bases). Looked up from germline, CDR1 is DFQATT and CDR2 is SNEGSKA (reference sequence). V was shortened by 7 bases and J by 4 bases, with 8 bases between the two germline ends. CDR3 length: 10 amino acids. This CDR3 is CSVQGYEQYF. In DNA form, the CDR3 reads TGCAGTGTTCAGGGTTACGAGCAGTACTTC.

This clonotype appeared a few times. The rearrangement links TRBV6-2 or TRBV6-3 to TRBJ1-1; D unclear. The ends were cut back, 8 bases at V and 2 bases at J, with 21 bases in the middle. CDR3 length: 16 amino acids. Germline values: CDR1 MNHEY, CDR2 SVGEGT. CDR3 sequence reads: CASYSQLGRTNTEAFF. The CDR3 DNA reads TGTGCCAGCTACTCTCAACTTGGGCGGACCAACACTGAAGCTTTCTTT.

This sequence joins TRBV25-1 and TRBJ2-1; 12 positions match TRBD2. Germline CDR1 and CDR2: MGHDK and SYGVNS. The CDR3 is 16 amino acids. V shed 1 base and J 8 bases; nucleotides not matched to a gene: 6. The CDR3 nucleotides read TGTGCCAGCAGTGAATCATGGACTAGCGGGATTCATGAGCAGTTCTTC. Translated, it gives CASSESWTSGIHEQFF.

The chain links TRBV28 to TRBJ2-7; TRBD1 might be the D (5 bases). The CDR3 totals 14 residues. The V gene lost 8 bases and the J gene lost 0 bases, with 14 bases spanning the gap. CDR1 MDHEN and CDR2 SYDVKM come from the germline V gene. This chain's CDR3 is CASCPTAISYEQYF. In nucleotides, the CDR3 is TGTGCCAGCTGTCCGACAGCTATCTCCTACGAGCAGTACTTC.

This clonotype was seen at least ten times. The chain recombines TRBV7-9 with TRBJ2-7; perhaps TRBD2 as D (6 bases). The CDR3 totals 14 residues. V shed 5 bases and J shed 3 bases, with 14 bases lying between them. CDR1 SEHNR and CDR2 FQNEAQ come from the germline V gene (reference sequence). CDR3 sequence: CASSPGSGGYEQYF. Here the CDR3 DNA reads TGTGCCAGCAGCCCAGGATCCGGGGGCTACGAGCAGTACTTC.

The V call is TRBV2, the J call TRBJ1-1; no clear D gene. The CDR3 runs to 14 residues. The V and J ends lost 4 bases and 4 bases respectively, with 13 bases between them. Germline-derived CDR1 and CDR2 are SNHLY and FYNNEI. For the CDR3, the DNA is TGTGCCAGCAGTGTTGGTCAGCTTACCACTGAAGCTTTCTTT. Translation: CASSVGQLTTEAFF.

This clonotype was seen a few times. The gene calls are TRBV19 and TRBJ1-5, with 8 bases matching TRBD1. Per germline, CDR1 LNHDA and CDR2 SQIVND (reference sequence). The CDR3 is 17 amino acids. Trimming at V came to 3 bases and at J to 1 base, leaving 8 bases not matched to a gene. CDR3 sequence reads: CASSIADRGVSNQPQHF. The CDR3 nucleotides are TGTGCCAGTAGTATCGCCGACAGGGGCGTCAGCAATCAGCCCCAGCATTTT.

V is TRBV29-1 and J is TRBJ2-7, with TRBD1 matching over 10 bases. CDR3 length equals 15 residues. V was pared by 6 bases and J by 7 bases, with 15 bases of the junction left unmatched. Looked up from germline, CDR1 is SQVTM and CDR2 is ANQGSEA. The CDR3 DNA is TGCAGCGTCACCCGACAGGGGGCCTTTCGGGGAGAGCAGTACTTC. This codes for CSVTRQGAFRGEQYF.

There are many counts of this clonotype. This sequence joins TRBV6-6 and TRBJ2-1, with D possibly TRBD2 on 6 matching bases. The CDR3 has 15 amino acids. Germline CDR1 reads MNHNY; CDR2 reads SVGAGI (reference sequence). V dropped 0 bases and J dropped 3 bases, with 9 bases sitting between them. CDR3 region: CASSYSGTYYNEQFF. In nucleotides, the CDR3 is TGTGCCAGCAGTTACTCCGGGACTTACTACAATGAGCAGTTCTTC.

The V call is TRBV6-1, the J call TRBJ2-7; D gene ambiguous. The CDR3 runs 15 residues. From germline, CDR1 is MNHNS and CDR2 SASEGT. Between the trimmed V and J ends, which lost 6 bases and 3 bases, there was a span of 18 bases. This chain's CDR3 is CASRGDSRILYEQYF. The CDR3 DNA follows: TGTGCCAGCAGGGGTGACTCGCGAATCCTCTACGAGCAGTACTTC.

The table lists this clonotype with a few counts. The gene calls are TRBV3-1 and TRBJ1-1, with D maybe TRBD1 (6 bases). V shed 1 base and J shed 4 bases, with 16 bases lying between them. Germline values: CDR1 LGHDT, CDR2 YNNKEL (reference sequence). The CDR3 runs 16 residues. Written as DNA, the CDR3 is TGTGCCAGCAGCCAAGCGGTCCCAGGGGCGGTCACTGAAGCTTTCTTT. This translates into CASSQAVPGAVTEAFF.

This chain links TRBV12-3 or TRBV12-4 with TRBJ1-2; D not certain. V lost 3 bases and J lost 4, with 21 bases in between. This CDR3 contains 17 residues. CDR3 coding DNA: TGTGCCAGCAGTTTCTCCCATTCTCTAAGCGCGGTCTATGGCTACACCTTC. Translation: CASSFSHSLSAVYGYTF.

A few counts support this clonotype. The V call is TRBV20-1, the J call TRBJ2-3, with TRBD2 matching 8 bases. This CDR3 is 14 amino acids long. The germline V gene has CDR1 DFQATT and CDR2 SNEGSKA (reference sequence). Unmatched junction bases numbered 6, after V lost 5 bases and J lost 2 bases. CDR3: CSAARAGATDTQYF. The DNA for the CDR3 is TGCAGTGCTGCTAGAGCGGGGGCCACAGATACGCAGTATTTT.

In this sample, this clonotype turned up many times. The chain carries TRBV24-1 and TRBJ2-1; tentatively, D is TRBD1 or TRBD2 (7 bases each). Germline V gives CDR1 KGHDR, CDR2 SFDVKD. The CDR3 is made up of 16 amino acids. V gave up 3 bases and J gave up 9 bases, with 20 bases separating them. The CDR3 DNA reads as TGTGCCACCAGTGATCCCTGGGAGGGGGCGACGGGTGAGCAGTTCTTC. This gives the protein CATSDPWEGATGEQFF.

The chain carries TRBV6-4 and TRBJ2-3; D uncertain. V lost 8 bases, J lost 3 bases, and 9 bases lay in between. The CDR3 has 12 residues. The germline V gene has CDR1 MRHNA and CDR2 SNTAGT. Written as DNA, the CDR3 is TGTGCCAGCTATACCGGGACAGATACGCAGTATTTT. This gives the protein CASYTGTDTQYF.

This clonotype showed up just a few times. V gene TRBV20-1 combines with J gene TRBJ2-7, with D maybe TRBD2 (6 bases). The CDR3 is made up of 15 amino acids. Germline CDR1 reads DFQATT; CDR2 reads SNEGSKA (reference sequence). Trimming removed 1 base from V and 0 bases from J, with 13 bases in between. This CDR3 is CSARAQAGSSYEQYF. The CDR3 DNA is TGCAGTGCTAGAGCTCAGGCGGGGAGCTCCTACGAGCAGTACTTC.

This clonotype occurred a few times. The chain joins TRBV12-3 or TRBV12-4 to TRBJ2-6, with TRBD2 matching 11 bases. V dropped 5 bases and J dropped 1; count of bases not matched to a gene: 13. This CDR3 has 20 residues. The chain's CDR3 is CASSLRTTLAGVSGANVLTF. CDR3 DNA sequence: TGTGCCAGCAGTCTAAGAACAACACTAGCGGGGGTGTCTGGGGCCAACGTCCTGACTTTC.

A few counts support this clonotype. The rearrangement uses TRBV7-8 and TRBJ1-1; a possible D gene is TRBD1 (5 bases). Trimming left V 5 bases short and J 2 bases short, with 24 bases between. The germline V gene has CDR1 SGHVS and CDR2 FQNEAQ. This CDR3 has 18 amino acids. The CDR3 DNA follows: TGTGCCAGCAGCCTAGATCCCGTTTTCGTGGGGGGAAACACTGAAGCTTTCTTT. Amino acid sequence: CASSLDPVFVGGNTEAFF.

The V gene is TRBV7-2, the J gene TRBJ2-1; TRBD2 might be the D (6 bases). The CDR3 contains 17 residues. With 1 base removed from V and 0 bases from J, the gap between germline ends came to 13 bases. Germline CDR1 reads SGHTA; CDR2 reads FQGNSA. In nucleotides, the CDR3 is TGTGCCAGCAGCTTAGTTAGCGGAAGGAGCTCCTACAATGAGCAGTTCTTC. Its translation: CASSLVSGRSSYNEQFF.

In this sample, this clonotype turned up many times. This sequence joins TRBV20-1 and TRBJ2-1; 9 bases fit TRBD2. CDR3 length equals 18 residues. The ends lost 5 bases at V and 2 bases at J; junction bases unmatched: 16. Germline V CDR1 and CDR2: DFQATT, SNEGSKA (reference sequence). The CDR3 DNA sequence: TGCAGTGCTGTCGTTACCAGCGGGAGGACAATACCCTACAATGAGCAGTTCTTC. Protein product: CSAVVTSGRTIPYNEQFF.

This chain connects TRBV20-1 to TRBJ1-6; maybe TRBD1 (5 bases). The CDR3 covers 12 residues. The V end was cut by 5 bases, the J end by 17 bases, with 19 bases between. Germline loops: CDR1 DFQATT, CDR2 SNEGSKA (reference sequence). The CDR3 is CSAPGTGESVHF. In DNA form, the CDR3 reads TGCAGTGCTCCCGGGACGGGTGAAAGCGTCCACTTT.

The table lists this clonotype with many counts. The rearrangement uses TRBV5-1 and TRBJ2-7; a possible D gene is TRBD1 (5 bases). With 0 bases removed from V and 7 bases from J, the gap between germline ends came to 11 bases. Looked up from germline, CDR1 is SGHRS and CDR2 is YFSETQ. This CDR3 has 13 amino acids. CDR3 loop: CASSLGQTREQYF. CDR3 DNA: TGCGCCAGCAGCTTGGGACAGACCAGAGAGCAGTACTTC.

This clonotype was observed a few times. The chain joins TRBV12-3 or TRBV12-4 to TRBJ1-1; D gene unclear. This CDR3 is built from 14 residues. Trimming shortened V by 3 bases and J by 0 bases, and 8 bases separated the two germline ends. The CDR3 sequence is CASSFRGMNTEAFF. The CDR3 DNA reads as TGTGCCAGCAGTTTTCGGGGTATGAACACTGAAGCTTTCTTT.

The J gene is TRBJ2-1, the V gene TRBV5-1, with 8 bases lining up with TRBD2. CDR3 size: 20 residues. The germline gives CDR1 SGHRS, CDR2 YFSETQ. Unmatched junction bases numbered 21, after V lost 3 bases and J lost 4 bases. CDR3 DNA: TGCGCCAGCAGCTCAATAGCGGCGGGAGGACCCGGCGAGCCTTACAATGAGCAGTTCTTC. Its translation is CASSSIAAGGPGEPYNEQFF.

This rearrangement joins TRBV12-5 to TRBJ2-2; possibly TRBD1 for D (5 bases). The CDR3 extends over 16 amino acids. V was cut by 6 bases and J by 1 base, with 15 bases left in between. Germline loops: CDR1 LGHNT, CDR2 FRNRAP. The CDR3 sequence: CASGTYGTGNTGELFF. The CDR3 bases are TGTGCTAGTGGCACCTATGGTACAGGGAACACCGGGGAGCTGTTTTTT.